Below, 14 T cell receptor beta chains from the same sample are listed, as sequenced in a study of T cell responses to AZD1222 COVID-19 vaccine. Produced via immunoSEQ multiplex PCR; TCRdb's table is partial and in-frame only. The sample records 130,000 to 150,000 clones, about nine tenths being singletons. Sequencing was performed on peripheral blood, taken on day 0 of AZD1222 vaccination. Receptors originate from an adult in good health.

The chain is built from TRBV9 and TRBJ1-3; possible D gene TRBD1, 6 bases. V lost 3 bases to trimming and J lost 0 bases, with 13 bases between them. From germline, CDR1 is SGDLS and CDR2 YYNGEE. The CDR3 is 16 residues long. The CDR3 region is CASSATGLRSGNTIYF. In DNA form, the CDR3 reads TGTGCCAGCAGCGCGACAGGTCTCCGCTCTGGAAACACCATATATTTT.

The rearrangement links TRBV15 to TRBJ2-4, with 8 bases aligning to TRBD2. The germline CDR1 and CDR2 sequences are LNHNV and YYDKDF (reference sequence). The trim removed 7 bases at V and 9 bases at J, leaving 8 bases unmatched. The CDR3 has 13 residues. The CDR3: CATTRGGGTIQYF. The CDR3 nucleotides are TGTGCCACCACCCGGGGGGGAGGAACCATTCAGTACTTC.

V and J are TRBV11-2 and TRBJ2-2; D ambiguous. Germline-derived CDR1 and CDR2 are SGHAT and FQNNGV. The V gene lost 5 bases and the J gene lost 7 bases, with 14 bases spanning the gap. This CDR3 contains 14 residues. The DNA for the CDR3 is TGTGCCAGCAGCACCTCACGAGGCAGCGGGGAGCTGTTTTTT. Its protein product is CASSTSRGSGELFF.

CDR3 loop: CASSRVDQPQHF. The CDR3 nucleotides are TGTGCCAGCAGCCGGGTCGATCAGCCCCAGCATTTT. This chain uses TRBV28 with TRBJ1-5, with unresolved D. V was cut by 6 bases and J by 5 bases, with 8 bases left in between. The V gene's germline CDR1 is MDHEN and CDR2 SYDVKM. CDR3 length equals 12 residues.

The chain employs TRBV6-2 or TRBV6-3 and TRBJ1-2; tentatively, D is TRBD1 (5 bases). The germline V gene has CDR1 MNHEY and CDR2 SVGEGT. Trimming pared 5 bases from V and 5 bases from J, leaving 12 bases between. The CDR3 is made up of 13 amino acids. CDR3 residues: CASSRGASYGYTF. DNA for the CDR3: TGTGCCAGCAGTCGCGGGGCCTCGTATGGCTACACCTTC.

The CDR3 spells CASSVEGSGGADTQYF. CDR3 DNA: TGTGCCAGCAGCGTAGAGGGTAGCGGGGGGGCAGATACGCAGTATTTT. The V and J genes are TRBV9 and TRBJ2-3; 11 positions agree with TRBD2. With V trimmed by 0 bases and J by 4 bases, 4 bases remained unmatched. The CDR3 is 16 amino acids. The germline CDR1 and CDR2 sequences are SGDLS and YYNGEE.

The V call is TRBV20-1, the J call TRBJ1-1, with D maybe TRBD1 (6 bases). Germline lookup yields CDR1 DFQATT and CDR2 SNEGSKA (reference sequence). The CDR3 totals 13 residues. V lost 3 bases and J 10 bases, leaving 18 bases between the germline ends. CDR3 residues: CSASHRGATRAFF. The CDR3, as DNA: TGCAGTGCTAGTCACCGGGGGGCGACGAGAGCTTTCTTT.

This clone was seen a single time. This chain links TRBV5-1 with TRBJ2-3; TRBD2 is a possible D gene (6 bases). Germline V lookup: CDR1 SGHRS, CDR2 YFSETQ. Trimming cost V 0 bases and J 6 bases, with 11 bases left between them. The CDR3 extends over 14 amino acids. The CDR3 DNA sequence: TGCGCCAGCAGCTTGGAGACTAGGAGGGATACGCAGTATTTT. Its protein product is CASSLETRRDTQYF.

This chain uses TRBV20-1 with TRBJ1-2; D possibly corresponds to TRBD1 (5 bases). Trimming stripped 3 bases from V and 8 bases from J, with 13 bases between. This CDR3 has 12 residues. Germline V gives CDR1 DFQATT, CDR2 SNEGSKA (reference sequence). This chain's CDR3 is CSASRGVRGYTF. The CDR3 DNA is TGCAGTGCTAGTAGGGGAGTAAGAGGCTACACCTTC.

The rearrangement joins TRBV13 to TRBJ1-1, with D unresolved. The V gene lost 6 bases and the J gene lost 4 bases, with 6 bases spanning the gap. The germline gives CDR1 PRHDT, CDR2 FYEKMQ (reference sequence). The CDR3 covers 11 residues. The CDR3 sequence: CASSLTTEAFF. The CDR3, as DNA: TGTGCCAGCAGTCTCACCACTGAAGCTTTCTTT.

The rearrangement joins TRBV7-2 to TRBJ2-5, with a possible D match to TRBD2 (7 bases). Looked up from germline, CDR1 is SGHTA and CDR2 is FQGNSA. Trimming removed 3 bases at V and 2 bases at J, with 22 bases between. The CDR3 is 18 amino acids. The CDR3 DNA follows: TGTGCCAGCAGCTTCGCGGGGGCGGGGGCACCTAAACAAGAGACCCAGTACTTC. Its translation: CASSFAGAGAPKQETQYF.

The V call is TRBV7-2, the J call TRBJ1-1; D possibly corresponds to TRBD1 (5 bases). This CDR3 is 14 amino acids long. Per the germline V gene, CDR1 is SGHTA and CDR2 is FQGNSA. Trimming shortened V by 1 base and J by 5 bases, and 11 bases separated the two germline ends. The CDR3 protein is CASSLVTEGTEAFF. DNA for the CDR3: TGTGCCAGCAGCTTAGTGACGGAGGGGACTGAAGCTTTCTTT.

The chain uses TRBV7-9 and TRBJ2-3; 8 positions match TRBD2. The CDR3 extends over 16 amino acids. V was clipped by 1 base and J by 5 bases; unmatched bases: 8. Germline-derived CDR1 and CDR2 are SEHNR and FQNEAQ (reference sequence). The CDR3 DNA follows: TGTGCCAGCAGCTTAGGATACGGGGGGGCTGGAGATACGCAGTATTTT. Translated: CASSLGYGGAGDTQYF.

There are a few counts of this clone. This chain connects TRBV19 to TRBJ1-2, with a possible D match to TRBD1 (5 bases). Germline-derived CDR1 and CDR2 are LNHDA and SQIVND (reference sequence). The V gene lost 8 bases and the J gene lost 4 bases, with 14 bases spanning the gap. The CDR3 covers 13 residues. CDR3 sequence reads: CASGAGAGYGYTF. The CDR3 DNA follows: TGTGCCAGTGGGGCGGGTGCGGGCTATGGCTACACCTTC. The full variable domain, in which reference TRBV19 and TRBJ1-2 provide the parts outside the CDR3, is DGGITQSPKYLFRKEGQNVTLSCEQNLNHDAMYWYRQDPGQGLRLIYYSQIVNDFQKGDIAEGYSVSREKKESFPLTVTSAQKNPTAFYLCASGAGAGYGYTFGSGTRLTVV.